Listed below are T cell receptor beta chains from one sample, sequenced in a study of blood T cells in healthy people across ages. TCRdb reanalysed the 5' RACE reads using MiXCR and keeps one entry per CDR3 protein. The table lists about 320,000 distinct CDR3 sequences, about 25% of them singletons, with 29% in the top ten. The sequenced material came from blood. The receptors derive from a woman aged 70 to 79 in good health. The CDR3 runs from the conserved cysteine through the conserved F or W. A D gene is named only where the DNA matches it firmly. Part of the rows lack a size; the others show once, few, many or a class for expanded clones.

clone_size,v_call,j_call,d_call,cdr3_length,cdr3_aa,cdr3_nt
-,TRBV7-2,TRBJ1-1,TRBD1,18,CASSLVGGGQAIRTEAFF,TGTGCCAGCAGCTTAGTAGGAGGGGGACAGGCGATTCGGACTGAAGCTTTCTTT
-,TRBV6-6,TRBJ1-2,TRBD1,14,CASNLSGQGRGYTF,TGTGCCAGCAACCTATCAGGACAGGGGAGAGGCTACACCTTC
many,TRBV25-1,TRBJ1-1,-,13,CASRVTENTEAFF,TGTGCCAGCAGAGTGACAGAAAACACTGAAGCTTTCTTT
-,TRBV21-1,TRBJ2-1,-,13,CASPRASGDEQFF,TGTGCCAGCCCGAGGGCTAGCGGGGATGAGCAGTTCTTC
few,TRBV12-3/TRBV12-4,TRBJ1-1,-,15,CASSFPLQGSAEAFF,TGTGCCAGCAGTTTCCCCTTGCAGGGGAGCGCTGAAGCTTTCTTT
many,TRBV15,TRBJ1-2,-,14,CATSRDQGGYGYTF,TGTGCCACCAGCAGAGATCAGGGAGGCTATGGCTACACCTTC
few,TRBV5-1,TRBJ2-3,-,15,CASSLVKASTDTQYF,TGCGCCAGTAGCTTGGTGAAAGCCTCTACAGATACGCAGTATTTT
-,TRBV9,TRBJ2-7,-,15,CASSLRGVSSYEQYF,TGTGCCAGCAGCCTCCGCGGGGTAAGCTCCTACGAGCAGTACTTC
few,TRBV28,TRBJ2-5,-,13,CASSSPPGETQYF,TGTGCCAGCAGTTCCCCCCCCGGGGAGACCCAGTACTTC
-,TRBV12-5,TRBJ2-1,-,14,CASGEGMKSNEQFF,TGTGCTAGTGGCGAGGGGATGAAGTCCAATGAGCAGTTCTTC
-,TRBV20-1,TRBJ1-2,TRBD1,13,CSARTGQGYGYTF,TGCAGTGCTAGGACAGGGCAGGGGTATGGCTACACCTTC
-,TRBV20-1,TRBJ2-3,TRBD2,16,CSATSGVAGIADTQYF,TGCAGTGCTACCAGCGGGGTTGCGGGAATAGCAGATACGCAGTATTTT
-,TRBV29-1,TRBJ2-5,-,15,CSVGERVGYQETQYF,TGCAGCGTTGGGGAGCGGGTTGGCTACCAAGAGACCCAGTACTTC
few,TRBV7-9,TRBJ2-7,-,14,CASSLVHSPYEQYF,TGTGCCAGCAGCTTAGTGCACTCACCCTACGAGCAGTACTTC
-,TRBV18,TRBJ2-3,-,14,CASSPRIGTDTQYF,TGTGCCAGCTCACCACGGATAGGCACAGATACGCAGTATTTT
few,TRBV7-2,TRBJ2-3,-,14,CASSLVGGADTQYF,TGTGCCAGCAGCTTAGTGGGGGGCGCAGATACGCAGTATTTT
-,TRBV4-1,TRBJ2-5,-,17,CASSQEGTKPYQETQYF,TGCGCCAGCAGCCAAGAAGGAACGAAACCGTACCAAGAGACCCAGTACTTC
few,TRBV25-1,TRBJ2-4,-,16,CASSEFTTGAKNIQYF,TGTGCCAGCAGTGAATTTACTACGGGAGCCAAAAACATTCAGTACTTC
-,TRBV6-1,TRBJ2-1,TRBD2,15,CASSEGLASYNEQFF,TGTGCCAGCAGTGAAGGACTAGCGAGCTACAATGAGCAGTTCTTC
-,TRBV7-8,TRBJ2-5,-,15,CASSFQEGQQETQYF,TGTGCCAGCAGCTTCCAAGAGGGGCAACAAGAGACCCAGTACTTC
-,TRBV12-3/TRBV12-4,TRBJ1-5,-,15,CASRPGHILNQPQHF,TGTGCCAGCAGACCGGGACATATACTCAATCAGCCCCAGCATTTT
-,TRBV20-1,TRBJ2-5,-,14,CSGGPGTQKETQYF,TGCAGTGGGGGCCCCGGGACACAGAAAGAGACCCAGTACTTC
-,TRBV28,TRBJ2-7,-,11,CASRGWYEQYF,TGTGCCAGCAGGGGGTGGTACGAGCAGTACTTC
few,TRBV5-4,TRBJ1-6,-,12,CASSFGDAPLHF,TGTGCCAGCAGCTTCGGGGATGCACCCCTCCACTTT
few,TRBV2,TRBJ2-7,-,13,CASRMGVKDEQYF,TGTGCCAGCAGGATGGGGGTAAAGGACGAGCAGTACTTC
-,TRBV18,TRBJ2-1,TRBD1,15,CASSLGTGKYNEQFF,TGTGCCAGCTCACTCGGGACAGGGAAGTACAATGAGCAGTTCTTC
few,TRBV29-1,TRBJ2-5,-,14,CSVSRQAIQETQYF,TGCAGCGTTTCCAGACAGGCTATCCAAGAGACCCAGTACTTC
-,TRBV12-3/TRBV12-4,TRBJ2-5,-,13,CASSFGEKETQYF,TGTGCCAGCAGTTTCGGCGAGAAAGAGACCCAGTACTTC
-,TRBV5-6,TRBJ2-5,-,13,CASSLEARETQYF,TGTGCCAGCAGCTTAGAGGCTAGGGAGACCCAGTACTTC
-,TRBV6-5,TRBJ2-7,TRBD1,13,CASSGTVGNQQYF,TGTGCCAGCAGTGGGACAGTTGGGAATCAGCAGTACTTC
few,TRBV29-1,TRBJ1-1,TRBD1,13,CSVRVSGGTEAFF,TGCAGCGTGAGGGTGTCAGGGGGCACTGAAGCTTTCTTT
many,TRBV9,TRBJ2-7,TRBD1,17,CASSATDLTGGIYEQYF,TGTGCCAGCAGCGCCACGGACTTGACAGGGGGCATATACGAGCAGTACTTC
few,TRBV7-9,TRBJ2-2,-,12,CASNRGDGELFF,TGTGCCAGCAACCGGGGCGACGGGGAGCTGTTTTTT
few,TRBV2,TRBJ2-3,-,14,CASSELRPIDTQYF,TGTGCCAGCAGTGAATTAAGACCTATCGATACGCAGTATTTT
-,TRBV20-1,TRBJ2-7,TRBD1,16,CSATNPGQRSSYEQYF,TGCAGTGCTACGAACCCGGGACAGAGAAGCTCCTACGAGCAGTACTTC
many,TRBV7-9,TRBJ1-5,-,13,CASSLKGAQPQHF,TGTGCCAGCAGCTTAAAAGGCGCCCAGCCCCAGCATTTT
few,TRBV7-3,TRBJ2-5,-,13,CASSDSLTGTQYF,TGTGCCAGCAGCGACAGCCTAACCGGGACCCAGTACTTC
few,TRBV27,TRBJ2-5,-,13,CASSFIHQETQYF,TGTGCCAGCAGCTTTATACACCAAGAGACCCAGTACTTC
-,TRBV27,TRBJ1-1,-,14,CASSLTRFNTEAFF,TGTGCCAGCAGTTTAACTAGGTTTAACACTGAAGCTTTCTTT
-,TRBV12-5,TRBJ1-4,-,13,CASGLVKGEKLFF,TGTGCTAGTGGTTTGGTAAAAGGTGAAAAACTGTTTTTT
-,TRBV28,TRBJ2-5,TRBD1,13,CASSKGQGKTQYF,TGTGCCAGCAGTAAGGGACAGGGAAAGACCCAGTACTTC
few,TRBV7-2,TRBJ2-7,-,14,CASSPRNGPYEQYF,TGTGCCAGCAGCCCTAGGAACGGGCCCTACGAGCAGTACTTC
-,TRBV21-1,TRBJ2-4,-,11,CASSKARGTCF,TGTGCCAGCAGCAAAGCTAGGGGGACTTGCTTC
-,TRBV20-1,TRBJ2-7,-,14,CSATGTSTSYEQYF,TGCAGTGCTACCGGGACTTCCACCTCCTACGAGCAGTACTTC
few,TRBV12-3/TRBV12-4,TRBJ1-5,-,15,CASSLVDGSNQPQHF,TGTGCCAGCAGTTTAGTAGACGGGAGCAATCAGCCCCAGCATTTT
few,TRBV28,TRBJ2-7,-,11,CASHSDYEQYF,TGTGCCAGCCACAGCGACTACGAGCAGTACTTC
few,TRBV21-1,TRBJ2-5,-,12,CATRGAMGTQYF,TGTGCCACCAGGGGAGCTATGGGGACCCAGTACTTC
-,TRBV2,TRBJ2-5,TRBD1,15,CASTLGQARKETQYF,TGTGCCAGCACCCTAGGACAGGCCCGTAAAGAGACCCAGTACTTC
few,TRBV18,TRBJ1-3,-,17,CASSPAGQGPSGNTIYF,TGTGCCAGCTCACCAGCGGGGCAGGGTCCGTCTGGAAACACCATATATTTT
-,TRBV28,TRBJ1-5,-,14,CAVRGSYSNQPQHF,TGTGCCGTTAGGGGTTCTTATAGCAATCAGCCCCAGCATTTT
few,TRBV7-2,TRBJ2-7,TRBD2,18,CASSKQGTSGRLSGEQYF,TGTGCCAGCAGCAAACAAGGGACTAGTGGTCGCCTGAGCGGCGAGCAGTACTTC
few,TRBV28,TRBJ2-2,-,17,CASSPLGSDARTGELFF,TGTGCCAGCAGTCCCCTCGGGAGCGATGCTCGCACCGGGGAGCTGTTTTTT
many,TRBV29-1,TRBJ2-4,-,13,CSVEWDSGSIQYF,TGCAGCGTTGAGTGGGACTCCGGTTCGATTCAGTACTTC
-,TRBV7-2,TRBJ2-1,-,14,CASSPMSGIWEQFF,TGTGCCAGCAGCCCCATGTCAGGGATATGGGAGCAGTTCTTC
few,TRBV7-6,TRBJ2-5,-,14,CASSFGGRQETQYF,TGTGCCAGCAGCTTTGGAGGGAGGCAAGAGACCCAGTACTTC
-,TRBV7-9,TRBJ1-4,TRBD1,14,CASSWTGVNEKLFF,TGTGCCAGCAGTTGGACAGGGGTTAATGAAAAACTGTTTTTT
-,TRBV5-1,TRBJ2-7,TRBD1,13,CASSITGGSEQYF,TGCGCCAGCAGCATAACAGGGGGCTCCGAGCAGTACTTC